Below are 6 T cell receptor beta chains sequenced from a single sample in a study of blood T cells in healthy people across ages. Alongside a J-beta primer mix, a sample-barcoded 5' primer served in a second PCR lasting about 6 to 11 cycles. TCRdb reprocessed the 5' RACE reads via MiXCR and lists one record per CDR3 protein. The sample comprises hundreds of thousands of distinct CDR3 sequences, 43% of which are singletons, and 20% to 25% rests with the top ten. Sample: blood. The receptors come from a woman aged 55-70 years in good health.

This clonotype was seen only a few times. The chain combines TRBV4-1 with TRBJ2-5; 9 bases are shared with TRBD2. The CDR3 spans 15 residues. The germline CDR1 and CDR2 sequences are MGHRA and YSYEKL. V shed 6 bases and J 4 bases; nucleotides not matched to a gene: 9. The CDR3 loop reads CASSFSSGVSETQYF. For the CDR3, the DNA is TGCGCCAGCAGTTTCTCTAGCGGGGTTTCAGAGACCCAGTACTTC.

The rearrangement links TRBV20-1 to TRBJ1-6, with D tentatively TRBD1 (6 bases). In germline, CDR1 is DFQATT, CDR2 SNEGSKA (reference sequence). V shed 3 bases and J shed 5 bases, with 14 bases lying between them. The CDR3 has 15 amino acids. CDR3 DNA: TGCAGTGCTAGGATTCTAGGGGGAAATAATTCACCCCTCCACTTT. Its translation: CSARILGGNNSPLHF.

This rearrangement joins TRBV14 to TRBJ2-2; possible D gene TRBD1, 5 bases. The CDR3 runs 16 residues. The germline gives CDR1 SGHDN, CDR2 FVKESK. Trimming cost V 3 bases and J 0 bases, with 11 bases left between them. The chain's CDR3 is CASSQMTVTNTGELFF. In DNA, the CDR3 is TGTGCCAGCAGCCAGATGACAGTTACGAACACCGGGGAGCTGTTTTTT.

This chain uses TRBV27 with TRBJ2-2; D is possibly TRBD1 (6 bases). The CDR3 contains 15 residues. Germline values: CDR1 MNHEY, CDR2 SMNVEV (reference sequence). Trimming shortened V by 3 bases and J by 6 bases, and 14 bases separated the two germline ends. This chain's CDR3 is CASSFRGQDAGELFF. Here the CDR3 DNA reads TGTGCCAGCAGTTTTCGGGGACAAGACGCCGGGGAGCTGTTTTTT.

There are a few counts of this clonotype. The chain uses TRBV7-2 and TRBJ2-7, with 9 nucleotides matching TRBD2. Germline V gene sequence: CDR1 SGHTA, CDR2 FQGNSA. The length of the CDR3 is 14 residues. V lost 3 bases to trimming and J lost 6 bases; unmatched junction nucleotides: 6. The CDR3 DNA is TGTGCCAGCAGCTTCGGACTAGCGAACGGCGAGCAGTACTTC. It specifies CASSFGLANGEQYF.

A single count supports this clonotype. The genes are TRBV7-9 and TRBJ2-1; no reliable D call. This CDR3 is 15 amino acids long. The germline CDR1 and CDR2 sequences are SEHNR and FQNEAQ (reference sequence). V shed 5 bases and J shed 0 bases, with 11 bases lying between them. This CDR3 is CASSADLSSYNEQFF. The CDR3 DNA follows: TGTGCCAGCAGCGCAGACTTGAGCTCCTACAATGAGCAGTTCTTC.